The rows below give T cell receptor beta chains drawn from one sample of a study of cytomegalovirus exposure and HLA in healthy donors. Profiling relied on immunoSEQ multiplex PCR, and the TCRdb table lists in-frame clones only, not all of them. The table lists around 66,000 clones, 97% of them singletons. Sequencing used PBMCs. The source is a woman aged 18 to 35 in good health and CMV-seropositive. The CDR3 runs from the conserved cysteine through the conserved F or W. The D gene is left open where the match is weak. Expanded clones are given a class, and other clones once, few, many or no size at all.

TRBV29-1	.	.	TRBJ1-2	TGCAGCGTTGACCGACATGTTACACCTACCTTC	CSVDRHVTPTF
TRBV6-6	.	.	TRBJ1-1	TGTGCCAGCAGTTACGAGGGATACACTGAAGCTTTCTTT	CASSYEGYTEAFF
TRBV6-1	.	once	TRBJ1-2	TGTGCCAGCAGTGCCTTGACAGGTACTTCTAACTATGGCTACACCTTC	CASSALTGTSNYGYTF
TRBV28	.	.	TRBJ2-5	TGTGCCAGCAAGTTTCGTAGCGGCCAAGAGACCCAGTACTTC	CASKFRSGQETQYF
TRBV4-2	.	once	TRBJ2-7	TGTGCCAGCAGCCAAGAGGGGGGAGACCACTCCTACGAGCAGTACTTC	CASSQEGGDHSYEQYF
TRBV30	.	.	TRBJ2-4	TGTGCCTGGAGTCGCTGGCCGGCCCAGGAAGAGGCCAAAAACATTCAGTACTTC	CAWSRWPAQEEAKNIQYF
TRBV28	TRBD2	.	TRBJ2-3	TGTGCCAGCAGTTTAATAGGGACTAGCGCGGGAGCTGTGGATACGCAGTATTTT	CASSLIGTSAGAVDTQYF
TRBV30	TRBD1	.	TRBJ1-1	TGTGCCTGGAGTCCTACAGGGGACACTGAAGCTTTCTTT	CAWSPTGDTEAFF
TRBV19	.	.	TRBJ2-2	TGTGCCAGTTGTCTCATACAGGGAATCACCGGGGAGCTGTTTTTT	CASCLIQGITGELFF
TRBV7-2	TRBD2	once	TRBJ2-5	TGTGCCAGCAGCCTAGGACTAGCGGAGTACCAAGAGACCCAGTACTTC	CASSLGLAEYQETQYF
TRBV5-1	TRBD2	.	TRBJ2-5	TGCGCCAGCAGCTCGACTAGCGGCCAAGAGACCCAGTACTTC	CASSSTSGQETQYF
TRBV9	.	.	TRBJ2-2	TGTGCCAGCAGCAGAGCGGTGAACACCGGGGAGCTGTTTTTT	CASSRAVNTGELFF
TRBV9	.	few	TRBJ2-2	TGTGCCAGCAGCGTAGGTCGGGATTCCACCGGGGAGCTGTTTTTT	CASSVGRDSTGELFF
TRBV29-1	TRBD2	.	TRBJ2-7	TGCAGCGTCCTATCCGGGAGGGCGGCGTACGAGCAGTACTTC	CSVLSGRAAYEQYF
TRBV7-9	TRBD1	.	TRBJ1-2	TGTGCCAGCAGCTCAAGGGGACAGAGGATATATGGCTACACCTTC	CASSSRGQRIYGYTF
TRBV7-9	TRBD2	once	TRBJ2-1	TGTGCCAGCAGCCCCCTCCCACTAGCGGATAGCTCCTACAATGAGCAGTTCTTC	CASSPLPLADSSYNEQFF
TRBV25-1	.	.	TRBJ2-5	TGTGCCAGCAGTGAAGTCAGGGCCCAAGAGACCCAGTACTTC	CASSEVRAQETQYF
TRBV14	.	once	TRBJ2-7	TGTGCCAGCAGCCAAGGGACACCAGTTGTGTTGGACAACTACGAGCAGTACTTC	CASSQGTPVVLDNYEQYF
TRBV2	.	.	TRBJ1-1	TGTGCCAGCACATTGGACATGAACACTGAAGCTTTCTTT	CASTLDMNTEAFF
TRBV29-1	TRBD2	.	TRBJ2-1	TGCAGCGCCCGGGGACTAGCGAAAGACAATGAGCAGTTCTTC	CSARGLAKDNEQFF
TRBV6-5	TRBD1	.	TRBJ2-3	TGTGCCAGCAGACAGAACAGGGGGAATACGCAGTATTTT	CASRQNRGNTQYF
TRBV5-4	TRBD1	.	TRBJ1-2	TGTGCCAGCAGCGACGCCGGGACAGGGCGGTTTTGGGGCTACACCTTC	CASSDAGTGRFWGYTF
TRBV7-2	.	.	TRBJ2-7	TGTGCCAGCAGCTTTAGGACTTCCTACGAGCAGTACTTC	CASSFRTSYEQYF
TRBV28	TRBD1	.	TRBJ2-7	TGTGCCAGCAGTGTAGACAGGGGCGAGCAGTACTTC	CASSVDRGEQYF
TRBV27	TRBD2	once	TRBJ2-7	TGTGCCAGCAGTTTAGCGGGAGAGACCTACGAGCAGTACTTC	CASSLAGETYEQYF
TRBV6-5	.	.	TRBJ1-1	TGTGCCAGCAGTCTACGCGGCGAGAGGAACACTGAAGCTTTCTTT	CASSLRGERNTEAFF
TRBV27	TRBD1	.	TRBJ2-1	TGTGCCAGCAGTCACGGACAGGGCGTGGATGAGCAGTTCTTC	CASSHGQGVDEQFF
TRBV6-6	TRBD2	.	TRBJ2-5	TGTGCCAGCAGGACGGGGGGGAACGGGGCCCAGTACTTC	CASRTGGNGAQYF
TRBV30	.	.	TRBJ1-1	TGTGCCCAGTCGGGGGGGAATCGCACTGAAGCTTTCTTT	CAQSGGNRTEAFF
TRBV27	TRBD1	.	TRBJ2-5	TGTGCCAGCAGCATACAGGGGGAGCAAGAGACCCAGTACTTC	CASSIQGEQETQYF
TRBV19	.	.	TRBJ2-7	TGTGCCAGTAGTATGGCAGTTTCCTACGAGCAGTACTTC	CASSMAVSYEQYF
TRBV11-1	TRBD2	.	TRBJ2-7	TGTGCCAGCAGCTCCGGACTAGGGGACTACGAGCAGTACTTC	CASSSGLGDYEQYF
TRBV9	.	once	TRBJ2-3	TGTGCCAGCAGCGTAGCCAGGGATACGCAGTATTTT	CASSVARDTQYF
TRBV9	.	.	TRBJ2-2	TGTGCCAGCAGCGTAGGCCAGGGCCTGAACACCGGGGAGCTGTTTTTT	CASSVGQGLNTGELFF
TRBV5-6	TRBD2	.	TRBJ2-1	TGTGCCAGCAGCCCCTTTAGCGGGAGGGCCAACAATGAGCAGTTCTTC	CASSPFSGRANNEQFF
TRBV19	.	.	TRBJ1-1	TGTGCCAGTAGTATAGTGCAGGGTGAAGCTTTCTTT	CASSIVQGEAFF
TRBV27	TRBD2	.	TRBJ2-1	TGTGCCAGCGGGACTAGCGGGATAGGTGAGCAGTTCTTC	CASGTSGIGEQFF